This T cell receptor (beta chain) was found in a study of CD8 T cells in Susac syndrome. This clonotype was counted a single time. Its antigen is unidentified. Study-level results: As the study acknowledged, the number of individuals who were part of its TCR sequencing and HLA analysis was relatively small.

In germline, CDR1 is MDHEN, CDR2 SYDVKM. The CDR3 length is 16 residues. V gave up 5 bases and J gave up 5 bases, with 22 bases separating them. CD8+ and CD4+ T cells circulating in blood were sequenced for TCR beta. The CD8+ and CD4+ T cells were negatively isolated, with the TEMRA cells enriched by FACS. RNA amounts of roughly 0.5 to 1 ug underwent reverse transcription with random hexamers. By means of immunoSEQ multiplex PCR, TCR beta CDR3 spanning 54 Vbeta and 13 Jbeta underwent amplification. TCRdb itself ran the immunoSEQ multiplex PCR reads through MiXCR, one entry per CDR3 protein. The sample has approximately 120,000 distinct CDR3 sequences; roughly 93% are singletons.

The sequencing sample was made of CD8+ T cells from PBMCs. The TCR sequence derives from a human donor with multiple sclerosis. The chain recombines TRBV28 with TRBJ2-7; D might be TRBD1 (6 bases). The CDR3 spells CASSKTGNGAFNEQYF. CDR3 nucleotide sequence: TGTGCCAGCAGTAAAACAGGGAATGGGGCCTTCAACGAGCAGTACTTC.